The 27 T cell receptor beta chains listed next were all sequenced from one sample in a study of beta chain features in type 1 diabetes. The whole isolated RNA underwent reverse transcription, so sequencing captured expressed TCRB transcripts. TCRdb's copy holds only in-frame clones and misses some; the assay was immunoSEQ multiplex PCR. The repertoire holds 300,000 or so clones, with 7.5% to 9% as singletons. Sequences were obtained from central memory CD4+ T cells from blood. Receptors were obtained from a woman younger than 35 in good health.

In this sample, this clone turned up a few times. This chain links TRBV7-3 with TRBJ2-3, with 7 bases lining up with TRBD2. Germline CDR1 reads SGHTA; CDR2 reads FQGTGA. The CDR3 extends over 15 amino acids. Trimming took 2 bases from V and 5 from J; bases not matched to a gene: 7. CDR3 in amino acids: CASSLGRESLDTQYF. The CDR3 coding sequence is TGTGCCAGCAGCTTAGGGCGGGAGTCTTTAGATACGCAGTATTTT.

This clone was found a few times. The chain uses TRBV18 and TRBJ2-7; D uncertain. Germline CDR1 and CDR2: KGHSH and LQKENI. Trimming left V 0 bases short and J 3 bases short, with 9 bases between. CDR3 size: 14 residues. CDR3 nucleotide sequence: TGTGCCAGCTCACCACCGGCAGCTCGCTACGAGCAGTACTTC. It translates to CASSPPAARYEQYF.

The chain recombines TRBV9 with TRBJ2-3, with 8 bases aligning to TRBD1. The J segment lost 2 bases and the V segment lost 3 bases, leaving 8 bases of the junction unmatched. Germline V gene data show CDR1 as SGDLS and CDR2 as YYNGEE. The CDR3 is 16 amino acids. The CDR3 sequence is CASSASDRVNTDTQYF. The CDR3 DNA sequence: TGTGCCAGCAGCGCATCGGACAGGGTCAACACAGATACGCAGTATTTT.

The chain combines TRBV10-3 with TRBJ1-1; weak D call: TRBD1 (5 bases). The CDR3 is 17 amino acids. V lost 3 bases to trimming and J lost 3 bases, with 20 bases between them. The germline gives CDR1 ENHRY, CDR2 SYGVKD. The CDR3 nucleotides are TGTGCCATCAGTGAAATGGGCAGGGCAAGGTTGGACACTGAAGCTTTCTTT. As protein: CAISEMGRARLDTEAFF.

The chain combines TRBV10-3 with TRBJ2-1; 9 bases agree with TRBD1. V lost 0 bases and J lost 6; bases outside the gene matches: 12. Germline-derived CDR1 and CDR2 are ENHRY and SYGVKD. The length of the CDR3 is 18 residues. In DNA, the CDR3 is TGTGCCATCAGTGAGTCATTTTTAAGGACAGGGGCGGCCAATGAGCAGTTCTTC. Translated, it gives CAISESFLRTGAANEQFF.

The chain recombines TRBV7-8 with TRBJ1-1; no clear D. Between the trimmed V and J ends, which lost 4 bases and 0 bases, there was a span of 15 bases. Germline V gives CDR1 SGHVS, CDR2 FQNEAQ. The CDR3 spans 16 residues. The CDR3 loop reads CASSSSYTNMNTEAFF. Here the CDR3 DNA reads TGTGCCAGCAGCTCCAGTTACACTAACATGAACACTGAAGCTTTCTTT.

V usage is TRBV5-4 and J usage is TRBJ2-1; TRBD2 matches 9 bases. Looked up from germline, CDR1 is SGHNT and CDR2 is YYREEE (reference sequence). The CDR3 totals 16 residues. The V segment lost 4 bases and the J segment 7 bases; nucleotides outside the gene matches: 12. The CDR3 here is CASSPPGSGSWNEQFF. The CDR3, as DNA: TGTGCCAGCAGCCCCCCGGGTAGCGGGAGTTGGAATGAGCAGTTCTTC.

This clone has a handful of counts. The rearrangement links TRBV28 to TRBJ1-1, with 8 bases fitting TRBD1. The CDR3 runs to 14 residues. Per the germline V gene, CDR1 is MDHEN and CDR2 is SYDVKM. The V gene end was trimmed by 6 bases and the J gene end by 1 base; junction bases not matched to a gene: 4. CDR3 sequence (DNA): TGTGCCAGCAGCCAAGGACAGGGGAACACTGAAGCTTTCTTT. Encoded protein: CASSQGQGNTEAFF.

The chain employs TRBV7-9 and TRBJ2-4, with a tentative D call TRBD1 (6 bases). Germline V CDR1 and CDR2: SEHNR, FQNEAQ (reference sequence). V was trimmed by 5 bases and J by 5 bases, leaving 16 bases between them. The CDR3 is 15 residues long. CDR3 loop: CASSAPNRAENIQYF. The CDR3 DNA sequence: TGTGCCAGCAGCGCACCGAACAGGGCAGAAAACATTCAGTACTTC.

This clone was detected only a few times. This chain links TRBV7-8 with TRBJ1-4; D is undetermined. The CDR3 extends over 14 amino acids. Between the trimmed V and J ends, which lost 1 base and 3 bases, there was a span of 6 bases. Germline lookup yields CDR1 SGHVS and CDR2 FQNEAQ. CDR3 DNA sequence: TGTGCCAGCAGCTTAGGCGGTGCTAATGAAAAACTGTTTTTT. As protein: CASSLGGANEKLFF.

This clone appeared a few times. This chain links TRBV19 with TRBJ2-6; TRBD2 matches at 7 bases. In germline, CDR1 is LNHDA, CDR2 SQIVND (reference sequence). This CDR3 contains 15 residues. J was trimmed by 2 bases and V by 5 bases; bases with no gene match: 3. CDR3 nucleotide sequence: TGTGCCAGTAGTTTAGGGAGGGCTGGGGCCAACGTCCTGACTTTC. Encoded protein: CASSLGRAGANVLTF.

This clone was counted only a few times. J is TRBJ2-5 and V is TRBV29-1; unclear D gene. Germline loops: CDR1 SQVTM, CDR2 ANQGSEA. V dropped 4 bases and J dropped 5 bases, with 11 bases sitting between them. CDR3 size: 12 residues. The CDR3 is CSVVQLGETQYF. The CDR3 bases are TGCAGCGTTGTGCAGCTAGGGGAGACCCAGTACTTC.

The chain links TRBV29-1 to TRBJ2-3, with D possibly TRBD1 on 6 matching bases. The CDR3 runs 13 residues. Trimming stripped 6 bases from V and 3 bases from J, with 13 bases between. Germline lookup yields CDR1 SQVTM and CDR2 ANQGSEA. CDR3 amino acids: CSVETGLTDTQYF. The CDR3 DNA sequence: TGCAGCGTAGAAACAGGGCTTACAGATACGCAGTATTTT.

This clone was seen ten or more times. V and J are TRBV21-1 and TRBJ2-1; TRBD2 was called by the table and not checked on the DNA. TRBV21-1 is a pseudogene locus. This CDR3 comprises 15 residues. The CDR3 DNA is TGTGCCAGCAGGATGACTAGCGGGAGGTACAATGAGCAGTTCTTC. Translation: CASRMTSGRYNEQFF.

The rearrangement joins TRBV15 to TRBJ2-5, with 7 bases identical to TRBD2. Germline lookup yields CDR1 LNHNV and CDR2 YYDKDF (reference sequence). This CDR3 spans 16 amino acids. The V and J ends lost 1 base and 3 bases, in that order; junction bases with no gene match: 8. CDR3 DNA: TGTGCCACCAGCAGAGGGACGGGAGGTCCAGAAGAGACCCAGTACTTC. Translated, it gives CATSRGTGGPEETQYF.

This CDR3 reads CASSLDLGLAGALDEQFF. CDR3 nucleotide sequence: TGTGCCAGCAGCTTAGATCTAGGGCTAGCGGGAGCACTCGATGAGCAGTTCTTC. The V call is TRBV11-2, the J call TRBJ2-1; TRBD2 agrees at 10 bases. CDR3 length: 18 amino acids. In germline, CDR1 is SGHAT, CDR2 FQNNGV. The V segment lost 0 bases and the J segment 8 bases; nucleotides outside the gene matches: 13.

This clone turned up a few times. The chain links TRBV5-1 to TRBJ2-7; 10 nucleotides align to TRBD2. The CDR3 is made up of 15 amino acids. Germline-derived CDR1 and CDR2 are SGHRS and YFSETQ. V gave up 6 bases and J gave up 5 bases; unmatched junction bases: 11. CDR3 in amino acids: CASNKASGSFDEQYF. DNA of the CDR3: TGCGCCAGCAACAAGGCTAGCGGGAGCTTCGACGAGCAGTACTTC.

This clone was observed a few times. This chain links TRBV19 with TRBJ2-5; no clear D. V lost 2 bases to trimming and J lost 1 base, with 5 bases between them. Germline loops: CDR1 LNHDA, CDR2 SQIVND (reference sequence). The CDR3 is made up of 13 amino acids. The CDR3 DNA reads TGTGCCAGTAGTATACGCATCCAAGAGACCCAGTACTTC. This codes for CASSIRIQETQYF.

This chain joins TRBV6-6 and TRBJ2-7, with D perhaps matching TRBD1 (5 bases). The CDR3 has 12 amino acids. CDR1 and CDR2 from the germline V gene are MNHNY and SVGAGI (reference sequence). Trimming pared 3 bases from V and 3 bases from J, leaving 6 bases between. The CDR3 sequence is CASSYTGYEQYF. As DNA, the CDR3 is TGTGCCAGCAGTTATACAGGCTACGAGCAGTACTTC.

This clone appeared a few times. CDR3 in amino acids: CASSLVRGIYGYTF. The CDR3 DNA follows: TGTGCCAGCAGCTTAGTAAGAGGTATCTATGGCTACACCTTC. The V call is TRBV7-2, the J call TRBJ1-2; D ambiguous. This CDR3 has 14 residues. The germline gives CDR1 SGHTA, CDR2 FQGNSA. V lost 1 base and J lost 4, with 10 bases in between.

This clone was recorded at least ten times. V and J are TRBV15 and TRBJ2-5; D is undetermined. This CDR3 is 16 amino acids long. The V end lost 2 bases, the J end lost 4 bases, and 17 bases lay between the germline ends. The V gene's germline CDR1 is LNHNV and CDR2 YYDKDF (reference sequence). The CDR3 DNA follows: TGTGCCACCAGCAGACAAGCTAGGATGCGAGGAGAGACCCAGTACTTC. This encodes CATSRQARMRGETQYF.

The chain has TRBV4-3 and TRBJ1-2; D may be TRBD1 (6 bases). Germline V gene sequence: CDR1 LGHNA, CDR2 YSLEER. The CDR3 has 16 amino acids. V gave up 3 bases and J gave up 5 bases, with 19 bases separating them. DNA for the CDR3: TGCGCCAGCAGCCATCGGGACAAGCCCTCGGGGTATGGCTACACCTTC. Translation gives CASSHRDKPSGYGYTF.

The sample holds many counts of this clone. In DNA form, the CDR3 reads TGTGCCAGCAGATGGGACTCCACAGATACGCAGTATTTT. Its translation: CASRWDSTDTQYF. V usage is TRBV11-2 and J usage is TRBJ2-3; tentatively, D is TRBD2 (6 bases). The length of the CDR3 is 13 residues. The V end was cut by 6 bases, the J end by 2 bases, with 9 bases between. Germline V gives CDR1 SGHAT, CDR2 FQNNGV.

There are a few counts of this clone. Other DNA sequences from this sample encode an identical CDR3 as well. J is TRBJ1-2 and V is TRBV29-1, with no clear D. The V gene lost 4 bases and the J gene lost 3 bases, with 6 bases spanning the gap. Germline values: CDR1 SQVTM, CDR2 ANQGSEA. This CDR3 has 11 residues. The CDR3 bases are TGCAGCGTTGGGCGCGACTATGGCTACACCTTC. Translating gives CSVGRDYGYTF.

In its sample, this clone was seen many times. Other nucleotide sequences from this sample produce the same CDR3. This rearrangement joins TRBV11-2 to TRBJ2-3; 8 nucleotides line up with TRBD1. The CDR3 sequence is 13 residues long. Germline-derived CDR1 and CDR2 are SGHAT and FQNNGV. Unmatched junction bases numbered 2, after V lost 4 bases and J lost 5 bases. This CDR3 is CASSSGQGDTQYF. CDR3 sequence (DNA): TGTGCCAGCAGCTCTGGACAGGGAGATACGCAGTATTTT.

The rearrangement uses TRBV5-4 and TRBJ2-3, with TRBD2 matching 8 bases. This CDR3 has 13 amino acids. Germline CDR1 SGHNT, CDR2 YYREEE (reference sequence). Trimming removed 4 bases from V and 9 bases from J; junction bases left unmatched: 7. CDR3 sequence (DNA): TGTGCCAGCAGCAGTCCGGGGGGGTACACGCAGTATTTT. Translating it yields CASSSPGGYTQYF.

V is TRBV4-3 and J is TRBJ2-2; D might be TRBD2 (5 bases). This CDR3 region has 17 residues. Trimming shortened V by 0 bases and J by 0 bases, and 11 bases separated the two germline ends. Germline V gene sequence: CDR1 LGHNA, CDR2 YSLEER. For the CDR3, the DNA is TGCGCCAGCAGCCAAGAACACGAGGGAACGAACACCGGGGAGCTGTTTTTT. This translates into CASSQEHEGTNTGELFF.